One sample yielded the 8 T cell receptor beta chains listed below, sequenced in a study of shared clonotypes between healthy human individuals. Only CD45RO-negative cells positively selected for CCR7 counted as naive CD8 cells, so terminally differentiated effector memory CD45RA+ cells were excluded. This table comes from immunoSEQ multiplex PCR, and its TCRdb copy is limited to in-frame clones, with some not included. The table includes about 800,000 clones, approximately 96% detected once. The sample consisted of naive CD8+ T cells sorted from blood. Receptors originate from a man aged 25 to 40 in good health.

This clone was picked up one time. The genes are TRBV11-2 and TRBJ2-7; a weak D match, TRBD1 (5 bases). Trimming shortened V by 4 bases and J by 3 bases, and 7 bases separated the two germline ends. The CDR3 is made up of 12 amino acids. Germline assignment: CDR1 SGHAT and CDR2 FQNNGV. CDR3 sequence: CASSWTLYEQYF. The CDR3 DNA follows: TGTGCCAGCAGCTGGACACTCTACGAGCAGTACTTC. Full variable domain (outside the CDR3, taken from reference TRBV11-2 and TRBJ2-7): EAGVAQSPRYKIIEKRQSVAFWCNPISGHATLYWYQQILGQGPKLLIQFQNNGVVDDSQLPKDRFSAERLKGVDSTLKIQPAKLEDSAVYLCASSWTLYEQYFGPGTRLTVT.

The chain couples TRBV15 to TRBJ2-7; TRBD2 agrees at 7 bases. V was pared by 0 bases and J by 2 bases, with 4 bases of the junction left unmatched. The CDR3 spans 15 residues. CDR1 LNHNV and CDR2 YYDKDF come from the germline V gene (reference sequence). CDR3: CATSRDWGGTYEQYF. The CDR3 DNA reads as TGTGCCACCAGCAGAGATTGGGGGGGGACCTACGAGCAGTACTTC. The full variable domain, its missing parts supplied by reference TRBV15 and TRBJ2-7, is DAMVIQNPRYQVTQFGKPVTLSCSQTLNHNVMYWYQQKSSQAPKLLFHYYDKDFNNEADTPDNFQSRRPNTSFCFLDIRSPGLGDTAMYLCATSRDWGGTYEQYFGPGTRLTVT.

This chain links TRBV29-1 with TRBJ1-1; no definite D call. With 0 bases removed from V and 0 bases from J, the gap between germline ends came to 11 bases. The CDR3 runs to 15 residues. CDR1 is SQVTM, CDR2 ANQGSEA, per germline. DNA for the CDR3: TGCAGCGTTGAAGATCTAGGACTGCTGAACACTGAAGCTTTCTTT. Protein sequence: CSVEDLGLLNTEAFF.

The chain joins TRBV13 to TRBJ1-1, with no clear D. V lost 3 bases and J lost 4, with 6 bases in between. From germline, CDR1 is PRHDT and CDR2 FYEKMQ (reference sequence). The CDR3 loop spans 12 amino acids. Here the CDR3 DNA reads TGTGCCAGCAGCTTGGAAAGCACTGAAGCTTTCTTT. Encoded protein: CASSLESTEAFF.

Concerning this clone itself: Other DNA sequences in the same sample also yield this CDR3. The chain uses TRBV4-3 and TRBJ2-1, with 8 bases lining up with TRBD2. This CDR3 comprises 15 residues. Germline lookup yields CDR1 LGHNA and CDR2 YSLEER. V trimming: 1 base; J trimming: 5 bases; junction bases outside the gene matches: 4. CDR3 in amino acids: CASSQGLAGHNEQFF. CDR3 nucleotide sequence: TGCGCCAGCAGCCAAGGGCTAGCGGGTCACAATGAGCAGTTCTTC.

V usage is TRBV27 and J usage is TRBJ1-1; TRBD1 is a possible D gene (5 bases). CDR3 length: 18 residues. Trimming left V 6 bases short and J 0 bases short, with 23 bases between. The V gene's germline CDR1 is MNHEY and CDR2 SMNVEV (reference sequence). CDR3 amino acids: CASSPGTAPTLMNTEAFF. The CDR3 DNA reads as TGTGCCAGCAGCCCCGGGACTGCACCTACCCTGATGAACACTGAAGCTTTCTTT.

The V call is TRBV11-2, the J call TRBJ2-3; 13 bases align to TRBD2. This CDR3 has 18 amino acids. Trimming took 5 bases from V and 4 from J; bases not matched to a gene: 12. Germline assignment: CDR1 SGHAT and CDR2 FQNNGV. The CDR3 sequence is CASSLGLAGLSSADTQYF. The CDR3 nucleotides are TGTGCCAGCAGCCTGGGACTAGCGGGATTGTCTTCCGCAGATACGCAGTATTTT.

The rearrangement links TRBV30 to TRBJ2-1, with D possibly TRBD2 on 6 matching bases. CDR3 length: 13 amino acids. Germline assignment: CDR1 GTSNPN and CDR2 SVGIG (reference sequence). The CDR3 region is CAGEEWDGGEQFF. As DNA, the CDR3 is TGTGCTGGGGAGGAATGGGATGGGGGTGAGCAGTTCTTC.